This T cell receptor beta chain is from a study of shared clonotypes between healthy human individuals. The CDR3 is made up of 15 amino acids. Trimming removed 1 base from V and 7 bases from J; junction bases left unmatched: 7. Per the germline V gene, CDR1 is LNHDA and CDR2 is SQIVND (reference sequence). Only in-frame clones appear in the TCRdb table, and some are missing; sequencing was by immunoSEQ multiplex PCR. The sample shows about 980,000 clones, 70% to 85% of them seen only once. The chain combines TRBV19 with TRBJ2-5, with TRBD2 identical over 9 bases. Source material: memory CD4+ T cells sorted from blood. Subset reported: CD45RA-negative fraction. This TCR derives from a man aged 18-30 years in good health. CDR3 loop: CASSIGSGGFGTQYF. DNA for the CDR3: TGTGCCAGTAGTATAGGTAGCGGGGGATTCGGGACCCAGTACTTC.